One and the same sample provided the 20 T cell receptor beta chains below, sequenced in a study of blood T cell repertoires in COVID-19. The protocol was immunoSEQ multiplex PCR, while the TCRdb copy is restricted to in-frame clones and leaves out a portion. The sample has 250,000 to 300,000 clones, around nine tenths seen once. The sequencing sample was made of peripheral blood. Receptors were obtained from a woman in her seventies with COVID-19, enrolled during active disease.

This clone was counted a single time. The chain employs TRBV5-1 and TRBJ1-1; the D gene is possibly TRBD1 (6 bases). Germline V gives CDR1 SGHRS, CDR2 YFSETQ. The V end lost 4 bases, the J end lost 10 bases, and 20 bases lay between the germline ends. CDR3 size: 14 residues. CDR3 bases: TGCGCCAGCAGCGACCCAAAACAGGCCAGGGGAGCTTTCTTT. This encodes CASSDPKQARGAFF.

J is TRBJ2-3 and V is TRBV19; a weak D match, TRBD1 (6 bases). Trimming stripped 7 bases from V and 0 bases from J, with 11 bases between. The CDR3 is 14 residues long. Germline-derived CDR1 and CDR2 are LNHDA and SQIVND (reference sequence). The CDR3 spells CASMGHSSTDTQYF. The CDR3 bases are TGTGCCAGTATGGGACACTCCAGCACAGATACGCAGTATTTT.

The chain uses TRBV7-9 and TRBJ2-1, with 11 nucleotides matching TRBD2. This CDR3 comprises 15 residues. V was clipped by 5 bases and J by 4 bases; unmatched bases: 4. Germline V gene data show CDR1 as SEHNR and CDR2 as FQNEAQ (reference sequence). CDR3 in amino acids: CASSALAGGYNEQFF. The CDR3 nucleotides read TGTGCCAGCAGCGCCCTAGCGGGGGGATACAATGAGCAGTTCTTC.

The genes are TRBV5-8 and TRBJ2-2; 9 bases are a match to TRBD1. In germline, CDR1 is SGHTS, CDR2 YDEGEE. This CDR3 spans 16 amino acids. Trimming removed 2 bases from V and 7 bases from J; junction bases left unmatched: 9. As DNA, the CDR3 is TGTGCCAGCAGCTTCGGGGGACAGGGTTTTGTCGGGGAGCTGTTTTTT. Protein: CASSFGGQGFVGELFF.

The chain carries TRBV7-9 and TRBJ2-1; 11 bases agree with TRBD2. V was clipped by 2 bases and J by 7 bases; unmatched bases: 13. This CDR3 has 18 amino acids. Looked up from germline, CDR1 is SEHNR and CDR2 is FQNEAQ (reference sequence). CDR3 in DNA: TGTGCCAGCAGCTTAATATCGTTTAGCGGGGGGGTCGAAAATGAGCAGTTCTTC. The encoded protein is CASSLISFSGGVENEQFF.

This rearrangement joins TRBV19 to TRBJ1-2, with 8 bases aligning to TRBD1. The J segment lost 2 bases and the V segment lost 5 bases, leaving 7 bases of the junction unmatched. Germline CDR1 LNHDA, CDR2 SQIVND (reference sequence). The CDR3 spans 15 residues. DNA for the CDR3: TGTGCCAGTAGTTCCAACAGGGGGGGGAACTATGGCTACACCTTC. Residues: CASSSNRGGNYGYTF.

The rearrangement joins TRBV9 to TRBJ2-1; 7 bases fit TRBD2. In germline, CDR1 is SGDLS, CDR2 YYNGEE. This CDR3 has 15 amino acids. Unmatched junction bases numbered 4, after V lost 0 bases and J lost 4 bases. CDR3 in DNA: TGTGCCAGCAGCGTAGGGGACTATCTTTACAATGAGCAGTTCTTC. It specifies CASSVGDYLYNEQFF.

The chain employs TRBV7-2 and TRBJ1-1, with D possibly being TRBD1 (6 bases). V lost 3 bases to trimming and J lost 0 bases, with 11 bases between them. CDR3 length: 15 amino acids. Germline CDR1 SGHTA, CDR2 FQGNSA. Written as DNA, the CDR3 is TGTGCCAGCAGCTTCCGAGACAGGATGAACACTGAAGCTTTCTTT. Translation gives CASSFRDRMNTEAFF.

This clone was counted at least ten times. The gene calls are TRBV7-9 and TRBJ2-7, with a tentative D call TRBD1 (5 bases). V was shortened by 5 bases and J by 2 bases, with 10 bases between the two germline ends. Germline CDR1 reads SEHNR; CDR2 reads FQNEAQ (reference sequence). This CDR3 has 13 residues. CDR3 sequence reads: CASSLLDTYEQYF. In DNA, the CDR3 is TGTGCCAGCAGCCTCCTGGACACCTACGAGCAGTACTTC.

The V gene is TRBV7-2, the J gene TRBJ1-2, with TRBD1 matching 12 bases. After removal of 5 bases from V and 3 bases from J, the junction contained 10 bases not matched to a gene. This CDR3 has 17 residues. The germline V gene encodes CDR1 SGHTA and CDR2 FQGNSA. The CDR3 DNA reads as TGTGCCAGCAGCGAGCGACGGGACAGGGGGCAGCACTATGGCTACACCTTC. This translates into CASSERRDRGQHYGYTF. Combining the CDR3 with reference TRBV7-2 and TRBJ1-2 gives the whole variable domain GAGVSQSPSNKVTEKGKDVELRCDPISGHTALYWYRQSLGQGLEFLIYFQGNSAPDKSGLPSDRFSAERTGGSVSTLTIQRTQQEDSAVYLCASSERRDRGQHYGYTFGSGTRLTVV.

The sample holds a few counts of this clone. Here the CDR3 reads CASSLAGSTGELFF. In nucleotides, the CDR3 is TGTGCCAGCAGCTTAGCGGGGAGCACCGGGGAGCTGTTTTTT. The V call is TRBV7-8, the J call TRBJ2-2; TRBD2 might be the D (5 bases). Germline CDR1 is SGHVS and CDR2 is FQNEAQ. Between the trimmed V and J ends, which lost 0 bases and 4 bases, there was a span of 6 bases. CDR3 length: 14 amino acids.

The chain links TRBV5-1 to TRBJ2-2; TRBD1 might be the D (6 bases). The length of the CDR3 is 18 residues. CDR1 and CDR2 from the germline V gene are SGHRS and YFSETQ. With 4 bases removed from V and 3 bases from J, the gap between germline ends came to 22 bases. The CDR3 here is CASSREFWQGSYTGELFF. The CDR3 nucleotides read TGCGCCAGCAGCAGGGAGTTCTGGCAGGGGTCCTACACCGGGGAGCTGTTTTTT.

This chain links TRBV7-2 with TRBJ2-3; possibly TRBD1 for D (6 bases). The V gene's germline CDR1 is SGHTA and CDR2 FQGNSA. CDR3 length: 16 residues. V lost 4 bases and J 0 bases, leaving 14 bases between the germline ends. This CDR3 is CASSSVGTSSTDTQYF. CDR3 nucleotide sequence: TGTGCCAGCAGCTCCGTAGGGACATCTAGCACAGATACGCAGTATTTT.

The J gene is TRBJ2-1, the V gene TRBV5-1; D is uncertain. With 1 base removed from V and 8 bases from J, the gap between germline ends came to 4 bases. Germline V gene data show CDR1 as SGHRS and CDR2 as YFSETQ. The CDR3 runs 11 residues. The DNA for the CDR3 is TGCGCCAGCAGCTTGTCCGATGAGCAGTTCTTC. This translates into CASSLSDEQFF.

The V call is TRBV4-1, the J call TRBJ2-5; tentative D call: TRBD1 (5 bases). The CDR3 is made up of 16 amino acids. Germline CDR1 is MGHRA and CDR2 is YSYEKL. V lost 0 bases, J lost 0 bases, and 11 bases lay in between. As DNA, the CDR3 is TGCGCCAGCAGCCAAGATTGGTGGGGCGACCAAGAGACCCAGTACTTC. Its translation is CASSQDWWGDQETQYF.

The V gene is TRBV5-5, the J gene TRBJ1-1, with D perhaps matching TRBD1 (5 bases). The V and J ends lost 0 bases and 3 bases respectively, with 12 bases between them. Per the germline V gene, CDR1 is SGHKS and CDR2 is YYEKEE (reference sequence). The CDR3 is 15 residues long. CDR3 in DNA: TGTGCCAGCAGCTTGGTAGGCAGGGAGGACACTGAAGCTTTCTTT. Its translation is CASSLVGREDTEAFF.

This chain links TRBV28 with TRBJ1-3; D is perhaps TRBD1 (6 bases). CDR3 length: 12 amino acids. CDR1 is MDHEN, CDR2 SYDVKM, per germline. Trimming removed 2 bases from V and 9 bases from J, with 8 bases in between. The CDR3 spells CASSLVGGTIYF. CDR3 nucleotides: TGTGCCAGCAGTTTAGTAGGGGGCACCATATATTTT.

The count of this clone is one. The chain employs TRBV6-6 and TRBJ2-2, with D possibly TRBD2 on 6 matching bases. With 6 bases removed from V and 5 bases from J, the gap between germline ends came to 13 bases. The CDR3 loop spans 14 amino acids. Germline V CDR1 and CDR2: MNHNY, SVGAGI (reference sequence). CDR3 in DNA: TGTGCCAGCAGAACGGGGGATGGAACCGGGGAGCTGTTTTTT. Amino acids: CASRTGDGTGELFF.

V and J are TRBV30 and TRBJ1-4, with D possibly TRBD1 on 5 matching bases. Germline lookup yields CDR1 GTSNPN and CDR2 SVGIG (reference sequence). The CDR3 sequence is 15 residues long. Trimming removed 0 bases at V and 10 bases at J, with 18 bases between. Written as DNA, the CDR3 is TGTGCCTGGAGTGTACGTGTCGGGGGTATCGGAAAACTGTTTTTT. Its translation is CAWSVRVGGIGKLFF.

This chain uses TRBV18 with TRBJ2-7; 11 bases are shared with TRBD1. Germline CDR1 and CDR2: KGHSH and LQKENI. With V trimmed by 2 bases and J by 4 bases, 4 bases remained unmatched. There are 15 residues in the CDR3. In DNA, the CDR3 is TGTGCCAGCTCACCAAAGGGGGACAGGGGGTACGAGCAGTACTTC. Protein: CASSPKGDRGYEQYF.